This record looks at one TCR beta chain sequence and its context. Its antigen is not known. The data stem from a study of long-term antiretroviral therapy in people with HIV. Points from the study as a whole: ART was followed by higher diversity that remained below transplant donor controls.

Germline V CDR1 and CDR2: GTSNPN, SVGIG (reference sequence). The CDR3 has 15 amino acids. Trimming pared 2 bases from V and 3 bases from J, leaving 14 bases between. immunoSEQ v3.0 was run at survey level. Libraries were prepared by immunoSEQ multiplex PCR; TCRdb keeps only in-frame clonotypes and omits some of them. The table includes 20,000 to 25,000 clones, about 72% detected once. The source was unsorted PBMCs, collected approximately 1.8 years before starting antiretroviral therapy. The receptor comes from a woman aged 40 to 55 with HIV. J is TRBJ1-5 and V is TRBV30; no firm D call. The CDR3: CAWSTPTLDNQPQHF. The DNA of the CDR3 is TGTGCCTGGAGTACCCCGACACTTGACAATCAGCCCCAGCATTTT.